This T cell receptor (beta chain) stems from a study of blood T cell repertoires in COVID-19. Study-level background: PBMCs, B-cell-depleted T cells, or T cells provided the cDNA or gDNA that made up the material.

Assay: immunoSEQ multiplex PCR; the TCRdb copy retains only in-frame clones and omits some. The sample holds about 40,000 clones; over 75% are singletons and the top ten take around 2.3%. CDR1 and CDR2 from the germline V gene are SNHLY and FYNNEI. This CDR3 comprises 14 residues. V was clipped by 7 bases and J by 3 bases; unmatched bases: 3. V and J are TRBV2 and TRBJ2-2, with 9 bases lining up with TRBD1. Sequenced input: peripheral blood. The source is a human donor in a cohort sampled during active COVID-19. This chain's CDR3 is CASTGQGYTGELFF. In DNA, the CDR3 is TGTGCCAGCACTGGACAGGGGTACACCGGGGAGCTGTTTTTT. Full variable domain (outside the CDR3, taken from reference TRBV2 and TRBJ2-2): EPEVTQTPSHQVTQMGQEVILRCVPISNHLYFYWYRQILGQKVEFLVSFYNNEISEKSEIFDDQFSVERPDGSNFTLKIRSTKLEDSAMYFCASTGQGYTGELFFGEGSRLTVL.